This T cell receptor beta chain was observed in a study of PD-1 blockade in classical Hodgkin lymphoma. Study results and caveats: Sources of repertoire differences remain undefined, possibly disease activity or prior therapy.

Germline CDR1 and CDR2: LGHNT and FRNRAP. The CDR3 has 14 residues. Trimming stripped 6 bases from V and 4 bases from J, with 14 bases between. A word on this clone: Its antigen is not known.

Assay used: immunoSEQ multiplex PCR; TCRdb lists only in-frame clones, some missing. Of roughly 30,000 clones in the sample, roughly 80% were seen once. Time point indicated: cycle 4 day 1 (C4D1), after around six weeks of nivolumab. Patients all relapsed after autologous stem cell transplantation, and there was variation in brentuximab vedotin exposure. From thawed PBMCs, CD4+ T cells were purified using magnetic negative selection. The chain couples TRBV12-5 to TRBJ2-3; TRBD1 is a possible D gene (7 bases). The sequence came from a human donor with classical Hodgkin lymphoma. The source material was CD4+ T cells from blood, sampled before the fourth cycle of nivolumab. CDR3 nucleotide sequence: TGTGCTAGTGGCGTCTCAGGGGGGCCAGATACGCAGTATTTT. Translating it yields CASGVSGGPDTQYF. Full variable domain (outside the CDR3, taken from reference TRBV12-5 and TRBJ2-3): DARVTQTPRHKVTEMGQEVTMRCQPILGHNTVFWYRQTMMQGLELLAYFRNRAPLDDSGMPKDRFSAEMPDATLATLKIQPSEPRDSAVYFCASGVSGGPDTQYFGPGTRLTVL.